Here is one TCR beta chain with its context. Its antigen is unknown. No qualities accompany the bases; no much larger clone lies one base away. The collaborating institutions used their own protocols to collect whole blood in K2EDTA tubes. Collaborator samples were shipped for TCRbeta analysis as frozen whole blood, isolated PBMCs, or DNA extracted from either sample type. TCRbeta CDR3 regions were amplified from genomic DNA by means of the immunoSEQ Assay, a bias-controlled multiplex PCR. For the original study's pipeline: The number of nucleated cells in each sample was estimated by amplification of reference gene primers within the assay. To quantify the absolute abundance of each unique TCRbeta CDR3 rearrangement, sequence reads were collapsed and filtered. Productive Simpson clonality was computed per sample as the square root of Simpson's diversity index over productive rearrangements. Drawn from immuneACCESS, this table holds only the in-frame rearrangements with V and J called that TCRdb kept. Clones are partly lost; checked studies trace under half to an unresolved V gene and leave the rest unexplained. V and J calls and clone size are as listed in that table; D and trimming were resolved from the DNA. The sample has approximately 120,000 clones on record, approximately 82% of them singletons. Jointly, the top ten make up 15% to 20% of the sample.

The CDR3 contains 13 residues, cysteine and phenylalanine counted. The only DNA kept is the CDR3, 39 bases in frame from the first base. For CDR1 and CDR2, the germline V gene lists MNHEY and SVGAGI. V is shortened by 8 bases, J by 1 base, and the region joining them spans 10 bases. The sample is drawn from a study of blood T cell repertoires in COVID-19 (dated by TCRdb to 2020 to 2022). Background on the whole study: Samples from collaborators originated in the United States, Italy and Spain and spanned both the acute and convalescent phases of COVID-19. A de-identified subject ID, COVID-19 status, age in years and sex were almost always included in the sample metadata. Samples came from the ongoing ImmuneRACE study (first 160 participants) plus 1,254 subjects from 6 global collaborators. The dataset comprised deeply sampled blood TCRbeta repertoires from subjects exposed to, actively infected with, or recovered from COVID-19. A freely available public database, intended as a resource for researchers studying the immune response to SARS-CoV-2, is where the repertoires were released. The material from the prospective study consisted of cDNA or gDNA derived from T cells, B-cell-depleted T cells, or PBMCs. HLA class I and class II types, where available, came from metadata supplied by the sample provider rather than from assay-based typing.

Overall study results and their limits: The amount of clinical and demographic metadata varied by source and participant and was provided uncurated.

The receptor was derived from a woman aged 60-75 years with acute or convalescent COVID-19. The chain couples TRBV6-5 to TRBJ2-3; a weak D assignment points to TRBD1 (5 bases agree). The sequenced sample was peripheral blood. The sequenced DNA: TGTGCCAGCGGCATCAGGGGCACAGATACGCAGTATTTT. Its product reads: CASGIRGTDTQYF.